The TCR beta chain described here comes from a study of OX40 agonist ivuxolimab in advanced cancers. Study-level background: Patients got intravenous ivuxolimab at 0.01 to 10 mg/kg every 2 weeks. Points from the study as a whole: Among expanded peripheral T cells, antigen specificity went undetermined.

Clones were sequenced by immunoSEQ multiplex PCR, and TCRdb holds only the in-frame ones, with some missing. The sample lists 50,000 to 75,000 clones, roughly three quarters occurring once. Turning to this clone: What it binds is not known.

Germline V gene lookup returns CDR1 ENHRY and CDR2 SYGVKD. V was shortened by 0 bases and J by 8 bases, with 16 bases between the two germline ends. The CDR3 has 16 residues. Sequencing was performed on CD4+ or CD8+ T cells sorted from blood, taken in a trial of the OX40 agonist ivuxolimab. The chain links TRBV10-3 to TRBJ1-4; D unresolved. This clonotype was obtained from an adult with an advanced solid tumor such as melanoma, head and neck, liver or kidney cancer. DNA of the CDR3: TGTGCCATCAGTGAGTCGAATAGATTTGAAAACGAAAAACTGTTTTTT. It is translated as CAISESNRFENEKLFF.